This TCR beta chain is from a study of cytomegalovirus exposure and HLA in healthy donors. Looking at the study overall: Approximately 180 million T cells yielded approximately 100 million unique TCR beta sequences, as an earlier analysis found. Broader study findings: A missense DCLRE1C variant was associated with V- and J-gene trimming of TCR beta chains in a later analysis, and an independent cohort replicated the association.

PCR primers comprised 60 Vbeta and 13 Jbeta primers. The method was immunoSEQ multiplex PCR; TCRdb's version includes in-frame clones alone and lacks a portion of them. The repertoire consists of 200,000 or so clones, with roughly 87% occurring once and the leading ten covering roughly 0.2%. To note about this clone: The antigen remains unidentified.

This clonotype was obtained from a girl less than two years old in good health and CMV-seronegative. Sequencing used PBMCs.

The CDR3: CASSRSNYEQYF. The CDR3 nucleotides read TGTGCCAGCAGCCGATCTAACTACGAGCAGTACTTC. This chain joins TRBV7-9 and TRBJ2-7; unclear D gene. The CDR3 runs 12 residues. Deletions cut 5 bases from V and 3 bases from J, with 8 bases between. The germline V gene has CDR1 SEHNR and CDR2 FQNEAQ (reference sequence).